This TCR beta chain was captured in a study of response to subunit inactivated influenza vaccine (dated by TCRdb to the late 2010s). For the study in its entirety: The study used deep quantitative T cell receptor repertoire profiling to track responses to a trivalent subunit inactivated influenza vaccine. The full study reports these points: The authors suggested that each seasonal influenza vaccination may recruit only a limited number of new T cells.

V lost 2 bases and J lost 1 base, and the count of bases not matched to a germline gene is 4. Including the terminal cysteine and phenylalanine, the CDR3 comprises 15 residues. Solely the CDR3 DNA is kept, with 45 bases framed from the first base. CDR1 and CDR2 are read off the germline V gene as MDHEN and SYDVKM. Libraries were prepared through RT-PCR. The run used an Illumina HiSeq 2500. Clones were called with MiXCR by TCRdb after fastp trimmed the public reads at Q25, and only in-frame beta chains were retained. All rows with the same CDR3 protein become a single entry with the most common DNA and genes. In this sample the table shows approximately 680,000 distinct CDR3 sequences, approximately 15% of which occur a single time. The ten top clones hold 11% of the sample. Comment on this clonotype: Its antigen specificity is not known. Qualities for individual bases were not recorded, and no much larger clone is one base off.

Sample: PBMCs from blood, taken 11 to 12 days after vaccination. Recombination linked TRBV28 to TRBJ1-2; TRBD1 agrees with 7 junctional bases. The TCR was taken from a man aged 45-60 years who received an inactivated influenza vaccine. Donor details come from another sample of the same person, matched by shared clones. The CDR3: CASSLGGGDNYGYTF. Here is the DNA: TGTGCCAGCAGTTTAGGAGGGGGCGATAACTATGGCTACACCTTC.